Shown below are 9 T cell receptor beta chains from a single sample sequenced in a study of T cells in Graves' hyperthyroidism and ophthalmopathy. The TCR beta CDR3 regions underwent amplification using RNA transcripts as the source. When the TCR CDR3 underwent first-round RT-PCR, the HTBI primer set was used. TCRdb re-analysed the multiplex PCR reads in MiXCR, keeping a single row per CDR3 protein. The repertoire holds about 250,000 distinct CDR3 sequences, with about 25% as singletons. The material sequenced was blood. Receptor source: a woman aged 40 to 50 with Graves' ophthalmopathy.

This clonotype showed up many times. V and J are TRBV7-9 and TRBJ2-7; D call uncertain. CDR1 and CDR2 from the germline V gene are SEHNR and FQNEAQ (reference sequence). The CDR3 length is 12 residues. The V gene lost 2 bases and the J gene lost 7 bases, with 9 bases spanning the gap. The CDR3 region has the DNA TGTGCCAGCAGCTTATCGCTGGAGGAGCAGTACTTC. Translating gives CASSLSLEEQYF.

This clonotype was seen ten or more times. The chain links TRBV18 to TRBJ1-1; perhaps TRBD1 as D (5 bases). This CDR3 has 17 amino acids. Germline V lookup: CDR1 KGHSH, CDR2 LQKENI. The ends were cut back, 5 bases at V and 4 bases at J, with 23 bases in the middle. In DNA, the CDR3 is TGTGCCAGCTCATCGCTTCAAACGGGGGTCCGGGGCACTGAAGCTTTCTTT. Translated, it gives CASSSLQTGVRGTEAFF.

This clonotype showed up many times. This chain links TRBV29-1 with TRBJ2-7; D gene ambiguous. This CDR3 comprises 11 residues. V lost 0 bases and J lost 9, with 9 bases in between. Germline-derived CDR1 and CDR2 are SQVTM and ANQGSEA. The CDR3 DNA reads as TGCAGCGTTGAAGATAGAATTGGGCAGTACTTC. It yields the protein CSVEDRIGQYF.

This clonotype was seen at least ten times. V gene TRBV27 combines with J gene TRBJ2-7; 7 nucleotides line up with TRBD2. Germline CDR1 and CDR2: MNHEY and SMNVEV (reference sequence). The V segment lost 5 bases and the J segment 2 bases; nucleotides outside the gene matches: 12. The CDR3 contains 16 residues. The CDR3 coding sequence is TGTGCCAGCAGTCCCACTGCGGGACTACCCGCCTACGAGCAGTACTTC. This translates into CASSPTAGLPAYEQYF.

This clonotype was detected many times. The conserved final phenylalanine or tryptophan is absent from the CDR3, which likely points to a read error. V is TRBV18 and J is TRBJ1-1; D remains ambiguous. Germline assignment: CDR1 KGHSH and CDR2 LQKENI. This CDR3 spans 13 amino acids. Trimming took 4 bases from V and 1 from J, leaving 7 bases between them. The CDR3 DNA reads TGTGCCAGCTCACAGGGAACGAACACTGAAGCTTTCTTA. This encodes CASSQGTNTEAFL.

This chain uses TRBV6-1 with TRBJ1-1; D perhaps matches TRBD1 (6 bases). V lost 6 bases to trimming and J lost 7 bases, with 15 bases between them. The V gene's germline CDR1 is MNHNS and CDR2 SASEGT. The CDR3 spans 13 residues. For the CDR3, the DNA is TGTGCCAGCAGCGTCTCGGACAGCGGTGAAGCTTTCTTT. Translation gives CASSVSDSGEAFF.

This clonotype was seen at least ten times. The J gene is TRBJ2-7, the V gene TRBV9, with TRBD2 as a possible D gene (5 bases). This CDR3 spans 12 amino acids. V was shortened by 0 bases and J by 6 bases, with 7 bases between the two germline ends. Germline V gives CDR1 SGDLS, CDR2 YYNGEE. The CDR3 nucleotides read TGTGCCAGCAGCGTAGGGGAGCGCGAGCAGTACTTC. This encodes CASSVGEREQYF.

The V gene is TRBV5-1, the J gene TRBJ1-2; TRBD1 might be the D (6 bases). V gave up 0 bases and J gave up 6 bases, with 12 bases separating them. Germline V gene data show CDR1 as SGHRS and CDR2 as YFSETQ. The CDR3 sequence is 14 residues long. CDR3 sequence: CASSLVRGAHGYTF. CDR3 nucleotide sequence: TGCGCCAGCAGCTTGGTCCGGGGGGCCCATGGCTACACCTTC.

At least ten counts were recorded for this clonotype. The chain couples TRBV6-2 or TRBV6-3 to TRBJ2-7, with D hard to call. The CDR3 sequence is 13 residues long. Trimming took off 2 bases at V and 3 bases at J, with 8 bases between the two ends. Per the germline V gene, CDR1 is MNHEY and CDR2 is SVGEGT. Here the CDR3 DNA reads TGTGCCAGCAGTTACGGGCACCGCTACGAGCAGTACTTC. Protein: CASSYGHRYEQYF.